Following are 18 T cell receptor beta chains from one sample sequenced in a study of molecular identifiers for immune sequencing clone quantification. TCRdb re-called the PCR reads through MiXCR, storing one row per CDR3 protein. The sample lists 400,000 to 600,000 distinct CDR3 sequences, around 21% occurring once. Source material: naive CD8+ T cells from blood, with Jurkat cell RNA spiked in. Sample subset: FACS-sorted CD8+CD4-CCR7+CD45RA+ naive T cells. All receptors derive from a human donor in good health. Some libraries in this study had Jurkat cell RNA spiked in.

The rearrangement uses TRBV19 and TRBJ1-1; D is unclear. CDR1 and CDR2 (germline): LNHDA, SQIVND (reference sequence). The CDR3 contains 14 residues. Trimming left V 6 bases short and J 5 bases short, with 16 bases between. DNA of the CDR3: TGTGCCAGTAGGCAAGGACCGCCGAGTACTGAAGCTTTCTTT. Residues: CASRQGPPSTEAFF.

Ten or more counts support this clonotype. The gene calls are TRBV18 and TRBJ1-2; a possible D gene is TRBD1 (5 bases). The CDR3 sequence is 15 residues long. Germline-derived CDR1 and CDR2 are KGHSH and LQKENI. The V and J ends lost 9 bases and 0 bases respectively, with 17 bases between them. The CDR3 reads CASYRTDDSNYGYTF. Written as DNA, the CDR3 is TGTGCCAGTTACAGGACGGACGATTCTAACTATGGCTACACCTTC. The variable domain in full, with the rest retrieved from reference TRBV18 and TRBJ1-2, is NAGVMQNPRHLVRRRGQEARLRCSPMKGHSHVYWYRQLPEEGLKFMVYLQKENIIDESGMPKERFSAEFPKEGPSILRIQQVVRGDSAAYFCASYRTDDSNYGYTFGSGTRLTVV.

At least ten counts were recorded for this clonotype. The rearrangement links TRBV6-6 to TRBJ2-7; 7 bases fit TRBD1. This CDR3 has 12 residues. The J segment lost 7 bases and the V segment lost 5 bases, leaving 5 bases of the junction unmatched. In germline, CDR1 is MNHNY, CDR2 SVGAGI (reference sequence). The CDR3, as DNA: TGTGCCAGCAGTACAGGGGCCACTGAGCAGTACTTC. Encoded protein: CASSTGATEQYF.

This clonotype was recorded at least ten times. CDR3 coding DNA: TGTGCCAGCAGCCCCTGGGACACCAGCACAGATACGCAGTATTTT. Translating it yields CASSPWDTSTDTQYF. The chain has TRBV9 and TRBJ2-3; D is possibly TRBD1 (6 bases). Germline V CDR1 and CDR2: SGDLS, YYNGEE. This CDR3 spans 15 amino acids. Trimming took 4 bases from V and 0 from J, leaving 12 bases between them.

V gene TRBV16 combines with J gene TRBJ1-1; D unclear. Trimming pared 3 bases from V and 1 base from J, leaving 12 bases between. Germline CDR1 and CDR2: KGHSY and FQNENV. There are 15 residues in the CDR3. CDR3 sequence reads: CASSQSVGRNTEAFF. CDR3 bases: TGTGCCAGCAGCCAGTCCGTAGGCAGGAACACTGAAGCTTTCTTT.

The chain joins TRBV20-1 to TRBJ2-7; TRBD2 aligns across 8 bases. Per the germline V gene, CDR1 is DFQATT and CDR2 is SNEGSKA (reference sequence). Trimming removed 7 bases from V and 5 bases from J; junction bases left unmatched: 10. The CDR3 has 13 amino acids. DNA for the CDR3: TGCAGTGTTATGGGACTAGTTACGGACGAGCAGTACTTC. This codes for CSVMGLVTDEQYF.

This chain links TRBV27 with TRBJ2-3; the D gene is possibly TRBD1 (6 bases). The J call may be wrong; the DNA end is better matched by TRBJ1-5. Germline V gives CDR1 MNHEY, CDR2 SMNVEV (reference sequence). The length of the CDR3 is 15 residues. CDR3 amino acids: CASSPRQESTDTQHF. The CDR3 coding sequence is TGTGCCAGCAGTCCGCGACAGGAGAGCACAGATACGCAGCATTTT.

This clonotype was seen repeatedly, ten times or more. The rearrangement uses TRBV27 and TRBJ2-5, with D perhaps being TRBD1 or TRBD2 (5 bases each). Germline V gene lookup returns CDR1 MNHEY and CDR2 SMNVEV (reference sequence). The CDR3 consists of 13 residues. Trimming pared 6 bases from V and 4 bases from J, leaving 12 bases between. CDR3 in DNA: TGTGCCAGCAGGGGGACGAGGGTAGAGACCCAGTACTTC. It translates to CASRGTRVETQYF.

This clonotype came up many times. The chain is built from TRBV30 and TRBJ2-3, with TRBD1 matching 7 bases. In germline, CDR1 is GTSNPN, CDR2 SVGIG (reference sequence). The junction had 6 bases not matched to a gene; V was cut back by 2 bases and J by 1 base. The CDR3 has 15 residues. DNA for the CDR3: TGTGCCTGGAGTCGGACAGGATGGGGCACAGATACGCAGTATTTT. This encodes CAWSRTGWGTDTQYF.

There are a few counts of this clonotype. This chain links TRBV21-1 with TRBJ1-1. TRBV21-1 is termed a pseudogene. The CDR3 sequence is 17 residues long. CDR3 DNA: TGTGCCAGCAGCAAAGGCGTGGAGGGGACTATGAACACTGAAGCTTTCTTT. It encodes CASSKGVEGTMNTEAFF.

A few counts support this clonotype. V usage is TRBV12-3 or TRBV12-4 and J usage is TRBJ1-4; possible D gene TRBD1, 6 bases. The CDR3 contains 16 residues. V was shortened by 6 bases and J by 0 bases, with 14 bases between the two germline ends. CDR3 nucleotides: TGTGCCAGCAGGTCCTGGGAGGGGGCAACTAATGAAAAACTGTTTTTT. Amino acid sequence: CASRSWEGATNEKLFF.

This chain uses TRBV7-3 with TRBJ1-4, with D maybe TRBD1 (5 bases). In germline, CDR1 is SGHTA, CDR2 FQGTGA. There are 15 residues in the CDR3. V was cut by 2 bases and J by 4 bases, with 11 bases left in between. The CDR3 here is CASSLVGGDNEKLFF. The CDR3 nucleotides read TGTGCCAGCAGCTTAGTGGGGGGAGATAATGAAAAACTGTTTTTT.

This chain connects TRBV20-1 to TRBJ2-2, with a tentative D call TRBD1 (6 bases). CDR1 is DFQATT and CDR2 is SNEGSKA in the germline V gene (reference sequence). The CDR3 extends over 13 amino acids. The CDR3 protein is CTTRDTGTGELFF. The CDR3 nucleotides read TGCACCACCCGGGACACGGGGACCGGGGAGCTGTTTTTT.

This clonotype was seen a handful of times. A much larger clonotype is one base distant, so this may be a read error. The CDR3 DNA is TGTGCCAGCGGGTCCCCCTTAGGCGGGAGGGCCGTTGAGCAGTTCTTC. As protein: CASGSPLGGRAVEQFF. The chain carries TRBV28 and TRBJ2-1; 9 bases match TRBD2. V gave up 8 bases and J gave up 9 bases; unmatched junction bases: 17. CDR1 MDHEN and CDR2 SYDVKM come from the germline V gene. CDR3 length: 16 amino acids.

This clonotype was detected many times. The rearrangement uses TRBV10-2 and TRBJ2-7; D remains unclear. The CDR3 runs to 13 residues. Germline V gives CDR1 WSHSY, CDR2 SAAADI. The V and J ends lost 2 bases and 3 bases respectively, with 8 bases between them. DNA of the CDR3: TGCGCCAGCAGTGAGATCGGCAGCTACGAGCAGTACTTC. This encodes CASSEIGSYEQYF.

This sequence joins TRBV27 and TRBJ2-6, with a possible D match to TRBD1 (5 bases). Germline V gives CDR1 MNHEY, CDR2 SMNVEV (reference sequence). The V end was cut by 0 bases, the J end by 1 base, with 13 bases between. There are 18 residues in the CDR3. CDR3 coding DNA: TGTGCCAGCAGTTTATCGGCCAGGGCCCTGTCTGGGGCCAACGTCCTGACTTTC. Translating gives CASSLSARALSGANVLTF.

This clonotype was seen at least ten times. At one end the junction does not follow the germline gene, possibly because of a read error. The chain combines TRBV27 with TRBJ1-6, with TRBD1 as a possible D gene (5 bases). This CDR3 region has 13 residues. Germline CDR1 MNHEY, CDR2 SMNVEV (reference sequence). The CDR3 region has the DNA TGCGCCAGCAGCCTGGGACCTAATTCACCCCTCCACTTT. It specifies CASSLGPNSPLHF.

Concerning this clonotype: A read error is possible here, since a much larger clone lies one base away. The genes are TRBV27 and TRBJ1-4; D is undetermined. The CDR3 has 16 amino acids. Per germline, CDR1 MNHEY and CDR2 SMNVEV (reference sequence). The CDR3: CANSLSSAAANEKLFF. CDR3 DNA: TGTGCCAACAGTTTGTCGTCGGCTGCAGCTAATGAAAAACTGTTTTTT.